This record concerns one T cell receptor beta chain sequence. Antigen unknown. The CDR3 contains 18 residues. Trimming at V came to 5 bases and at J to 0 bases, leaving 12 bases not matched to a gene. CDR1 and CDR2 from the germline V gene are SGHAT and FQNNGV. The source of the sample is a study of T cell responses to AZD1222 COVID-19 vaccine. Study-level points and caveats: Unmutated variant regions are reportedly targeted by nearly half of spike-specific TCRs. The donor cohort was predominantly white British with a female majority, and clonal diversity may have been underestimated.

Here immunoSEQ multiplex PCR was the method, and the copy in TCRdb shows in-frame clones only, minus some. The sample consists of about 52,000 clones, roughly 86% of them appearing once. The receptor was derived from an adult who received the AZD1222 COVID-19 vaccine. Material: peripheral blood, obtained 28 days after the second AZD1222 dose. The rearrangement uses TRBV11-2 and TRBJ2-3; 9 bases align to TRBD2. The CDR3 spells CASSVRGGDSFSTDTQYF. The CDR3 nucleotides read TGTGCCAGCAGCGTACGCGGGGGGGACTCATTTAGCACAGATACGCAGTATTTT.